The clone carrying this T cell receptor beta chain was counted ten times or more. Regions amplified from RNA transcripts were the TCR beta CDR3 regions. TCR CDR3 regions were first amplified by RT-PCR with HTBI primers. TCRdb fed the multiplex PCR reads into MiXCR, producing one record per CDR3 protein. The sample records roughly 380,000 distinct CDR3 sequences, approximately 15% being singletons. From germline, CDR1 is SNHLY and CDR2 FYNNEI. V was trimmed by 5 bases and J by 4 bases, leaving 12 bases between them. The CDR3 has 14 amino acids. This specimen comes from a study of T cells in Graves' hyperthyroidism and ophthalmopathy.

This TCR was sampled from a woman in her sixties or seventies with Graves' hyperthyroidism. Sequenced input: blood. The V gene is TRBV2, the J gene TRBJ2-1, with no clear D. DNA of the CDR3: TGTGCCAGCAGTAGGGTCAGTGAATACAATGAGCAGTTCTTC. This codes for CASSRVSEYNEQFF.